This T cell receptor (beta chain) was captured in a study of Graves' ophthalmopathy and Graves' hyperthyroidism. Overall study findings and caveats: Blood contained most expanded thyroid clonotypes exceeding 0.001 frequency.

Ophthalmopathy donors were characterized by moderate-to-severe activity, CAS of at least 3, NOSPECS of at least 4, and duration under 3 months. Exclusion covered patients with other autoimmune diseases or uncontrolled infections (as well as pregnancy or lactation). It was from more than 9 ml of fresh peripheral blood that the PBMCs came. This clonotype came up many times. Its specificity is unknown. RNA served as the template for amplifying TCR beta CDR3 regions. The workflow started with a first-round RT-PCR run with HTBI primers and then moved on to a second-round multiplex PCR. TCRdb processed the multiplex PCR reads anew with MiXCR; each CDR3 protein has one entry. Counted here are about 220,000 distinct CDR3 sequences, roughly a fifth occurring once; the ten biggest clones make up under 55%. The CDR3 runs to 16 residues. V gave up 0 bases and J gave up 4 bases, with 10 bases separating them.

This clonotype originated in a woman aged 50 to 65 with Graves' ophthalmopathy. The rearrangement joins TRBV12-3 or TRBV12-4 to TRBJ2-6; D might be TRBD1 (6 bases). The sample consisted of peripheral blood. In nucleotides, the CDR3 is TGTGCCAGCAGTTTAGCGGGGGCGTACGGGGCCAACGTCCTGACTTTC. Amino acid sequence: CASSLAGAYGANVLTF.